The present T cell receptor beta chain was sequenced within a study of OX40 agonist ivuxolimab in advanced cancers. The overall study: Ivuxolimab was delivered to patients intravenously every 2 weeks at doses spanning 0.01 to 10 mg/kg.

Points on this clone: Its antigen is still unknown.

Samples were taken at baseline and on day 1 of cycles 4 and 7. Method: immunoSEQ multiplex PCR; TCRdb's copy keeps in-frame clones and lacks some. This table has tens of thousands of clones, over 75% appearing once. Study-level findings and limits: Also present in some nonresponders was a low level of normalized T-cell clonal expansion.

The sample was CD4+ or CD8+ T cells sorted from blood, taken in a trial of the OX40 agonist ivuxolimab. The clonotype comes from an adult with an advanced solid tumor such as melanoma, head and neck, liver or kidney cancer.

This CDR3 is CASSFPSQEKLFF. CDR3 DNA sequence: TGTGCCAGCAGTTTCCCCTCCCAAGAAAAACTGTTTTTT. V is TRBV28 and J is TRBJ1-4; D call uncertain. The germline V gene has CDR1 MDHEN and CDR2 SYDVKM. Trimming left V 3 bases short and J 8 bases short, with 10 bases between. The CDR3 has 13 residues.